This T cell receptor (beta chain) was retrieved from a study of CD8+ T cells in alopecia areata. Study information: Among treated patients, oral tofacitinib was administered at 5 to 10 mg twice daily.

Extraction and reverse transcription of RNA yielded cDNA as the sequencing template. Some clones are missing from TCRdb's copy, which holds only in-frame ones; the method was immunoSEQ multiplex PCR. The sample yields under 6,500 clones, around 69% seen once. As regards this clone: Its cognate antigen is unknown.

Described treatment: oral pan-JAK inhibitor, 5-10 mg twice daily. Both peripheral blood and punch biopsies of lesional scalp skin were obtained from patients who had alopecia areata. Germline CDR1 SGHRS, CDR2 YFSETQ. This CDR3 contains 14 residues. V gave up 0 bases and J gave up 4 bases, with 10 bases separating them. General observations from the study: Scalp clonality and expanded CD8+ clones among the top 100 showed significant decreases with tofacitinib.

The starting material was skin, obtained at week 24, from a patient treated with tofacitinib. The receptor's source is a human donor with alopecia areata. This chain uses TRBV5-1 with TRBJ2-5; no clear D gene. The CDR3 reads CASSLVQIGETQYF. The CDR3 DNA follows: TGCGCCAGCAGCTTGGTACAGATCGGAGAGACCCAGTACTTC.